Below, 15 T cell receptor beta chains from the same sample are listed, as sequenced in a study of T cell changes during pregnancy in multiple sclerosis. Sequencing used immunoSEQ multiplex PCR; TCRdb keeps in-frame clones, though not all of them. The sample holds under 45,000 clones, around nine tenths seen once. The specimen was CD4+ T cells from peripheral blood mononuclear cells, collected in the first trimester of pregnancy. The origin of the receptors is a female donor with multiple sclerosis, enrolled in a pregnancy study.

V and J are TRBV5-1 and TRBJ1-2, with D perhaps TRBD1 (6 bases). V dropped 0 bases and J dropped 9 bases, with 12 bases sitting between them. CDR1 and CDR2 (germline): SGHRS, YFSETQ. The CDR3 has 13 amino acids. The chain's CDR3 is CASSLDGDTRYTF. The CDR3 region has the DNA TGCGCCAGCAGCTTGGATGGGGACACTCGCTACACCTTC.

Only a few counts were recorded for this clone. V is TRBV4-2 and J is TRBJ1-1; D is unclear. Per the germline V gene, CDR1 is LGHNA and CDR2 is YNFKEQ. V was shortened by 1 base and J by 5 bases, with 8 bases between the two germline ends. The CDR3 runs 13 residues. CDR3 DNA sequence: TGTGCCAGCAGCCAAGTCGGGTGGACTGAAGCTTTCTTT. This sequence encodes CASSQVGWTEAFF.

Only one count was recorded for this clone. CDR3 sequence: CASSLSGAQGNTIYF. The CDR3 DNA reads TGTGCCAGCAGCTTATCAGGGGCGCAGGGAAACACCATATATTTT. The rearrangement links TRBV7-2 to TRBJ1-3, with a tentative D call TRBD1 (6 bases). CDR1 is SGHTA and CDR2 is FQGNSA in the germline V gene. The V end lost 2 bases, the J end lost 4 bases, and 12 bases lay between the germline ends. CDR3 length: 15 amino acids. The complete variable domain, with remaining parts taken from reference TRBV7-2 and TRBJ1-3, reads GAGVSQSPSNKVTEKGKDVELRCDPISGHTALYWYRQSLGQGLEFLIYFQGNSAPDKSGLPSDRFSAERTGGSVSTLTIQRTQQEDSAVYLCASSLSGAQGNTIYFGEGSWLTVV.

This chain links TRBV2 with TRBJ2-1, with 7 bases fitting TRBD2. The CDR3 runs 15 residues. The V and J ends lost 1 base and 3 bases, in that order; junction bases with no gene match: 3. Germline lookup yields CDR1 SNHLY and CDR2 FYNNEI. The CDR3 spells CASSEGGGGYNEQFF. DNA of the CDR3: TGTGCCAGCAGTGAAGGCGGCGGGGGCTACAATGAGCAGTTCTTC.

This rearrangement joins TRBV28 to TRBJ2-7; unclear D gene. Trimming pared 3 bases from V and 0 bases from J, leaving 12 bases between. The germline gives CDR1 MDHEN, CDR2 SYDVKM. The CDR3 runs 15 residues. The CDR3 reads CASSLSGFLSYEQYF. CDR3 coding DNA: TGTGCCAGCAGTTTGTCCGGGTTCCTCTCCTACGAGCAGTACTTC.

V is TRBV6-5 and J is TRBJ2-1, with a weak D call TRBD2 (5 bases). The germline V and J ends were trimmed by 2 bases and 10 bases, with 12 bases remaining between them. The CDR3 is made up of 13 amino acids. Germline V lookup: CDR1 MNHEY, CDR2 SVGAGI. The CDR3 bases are TGTGCCAGCAGTTACAGTGTAGCGCAAGAGCAGTTCTTC. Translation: CASSYSVAQEQFF.

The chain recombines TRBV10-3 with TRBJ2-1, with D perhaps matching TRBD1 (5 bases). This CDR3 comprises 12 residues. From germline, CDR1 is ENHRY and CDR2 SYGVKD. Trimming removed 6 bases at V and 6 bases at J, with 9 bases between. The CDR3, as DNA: TGTGCCATCAGAAGCGACAGCAATGAGCAGTTCTTC. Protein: CAIRSDSNEQFF.

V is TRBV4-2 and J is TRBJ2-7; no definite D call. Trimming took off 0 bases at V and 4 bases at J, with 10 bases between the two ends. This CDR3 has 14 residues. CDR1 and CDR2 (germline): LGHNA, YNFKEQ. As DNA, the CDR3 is TGTGCCAGCAGCCAAGATCCCGGGTGGTACGAGCAGTACTTC. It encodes CASSQDPGWYEQYF.

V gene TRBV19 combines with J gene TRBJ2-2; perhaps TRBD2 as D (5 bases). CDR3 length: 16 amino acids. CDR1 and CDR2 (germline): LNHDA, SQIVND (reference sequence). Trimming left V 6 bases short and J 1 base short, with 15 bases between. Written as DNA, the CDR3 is TGTGCCAGTAGGAAGGTTGGGGAGCTGAACACCGGGGAGCTGTTTTTT. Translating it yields CASRKVGELNTGELFF.

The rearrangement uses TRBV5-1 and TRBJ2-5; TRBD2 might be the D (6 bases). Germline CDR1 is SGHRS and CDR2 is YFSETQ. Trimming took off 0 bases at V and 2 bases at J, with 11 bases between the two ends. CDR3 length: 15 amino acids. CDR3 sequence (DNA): TGCGCCAGCAGCTTGGATATGGGGAGGCAAGAGACCCAGTACTTC. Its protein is CASSLDMGRQETQYF.

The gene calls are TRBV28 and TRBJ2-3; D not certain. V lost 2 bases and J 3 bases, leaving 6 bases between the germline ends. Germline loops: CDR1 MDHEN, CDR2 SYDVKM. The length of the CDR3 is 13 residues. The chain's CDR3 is CASSLPRTDTQYF. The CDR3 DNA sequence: TGTGCCAGCAGTTTACCTAGGACAGATACGCAGTATTTT.

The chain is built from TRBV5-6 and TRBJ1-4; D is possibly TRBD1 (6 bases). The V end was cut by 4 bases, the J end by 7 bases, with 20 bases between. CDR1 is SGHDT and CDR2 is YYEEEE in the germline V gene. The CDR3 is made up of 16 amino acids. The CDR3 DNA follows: TGTGCCAGCAGCCCTGGGGGCGGGGGCTGGCGTGAAAAACTGTTTTTT. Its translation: CASSPGGGGWREKLFF.

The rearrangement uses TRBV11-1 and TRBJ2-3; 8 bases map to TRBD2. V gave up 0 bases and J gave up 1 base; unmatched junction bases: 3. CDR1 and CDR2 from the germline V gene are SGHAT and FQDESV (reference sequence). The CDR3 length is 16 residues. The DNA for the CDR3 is TGTGCCAGCAGCTTAGCGACGGGAGGGCGCACAGATACGCAGTATTTT. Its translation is CASSLATGGRTDTQYF.

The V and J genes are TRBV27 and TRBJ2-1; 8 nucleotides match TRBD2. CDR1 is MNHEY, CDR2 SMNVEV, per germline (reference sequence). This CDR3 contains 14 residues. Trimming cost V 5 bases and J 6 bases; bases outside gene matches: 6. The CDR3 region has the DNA TGTGCCAGCAGTGCCGGGACTAGGCGCAATGAGCAGTTCTTC. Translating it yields CASSAGTRRNEQFF.

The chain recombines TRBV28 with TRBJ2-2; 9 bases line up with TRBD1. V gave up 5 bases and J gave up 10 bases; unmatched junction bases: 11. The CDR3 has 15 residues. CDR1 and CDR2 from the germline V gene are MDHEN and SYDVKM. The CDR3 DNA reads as TGTGCCAGCAGTCCGCCGACAGGGGGAGTGGAGGAGCTGTTTTTT. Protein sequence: CASSPPTGGVEELFF.